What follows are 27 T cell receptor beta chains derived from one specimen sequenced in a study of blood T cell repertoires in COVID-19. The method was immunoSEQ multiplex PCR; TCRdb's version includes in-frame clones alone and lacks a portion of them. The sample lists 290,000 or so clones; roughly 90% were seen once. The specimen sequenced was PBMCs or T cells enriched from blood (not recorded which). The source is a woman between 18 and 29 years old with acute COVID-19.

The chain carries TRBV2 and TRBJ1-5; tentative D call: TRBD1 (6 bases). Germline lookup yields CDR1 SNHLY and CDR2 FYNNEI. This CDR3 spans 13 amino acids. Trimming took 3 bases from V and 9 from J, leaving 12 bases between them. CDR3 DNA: TGTGCCAGCAGTGAGGTACAGGGTCCGCCCCAGCATTTT. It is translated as CASSEVQGPPQHF.

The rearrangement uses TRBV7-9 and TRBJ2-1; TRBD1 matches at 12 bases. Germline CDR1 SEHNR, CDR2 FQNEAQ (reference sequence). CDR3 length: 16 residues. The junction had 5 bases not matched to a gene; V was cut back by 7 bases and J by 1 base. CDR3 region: CASTPGQGASYNEQFF. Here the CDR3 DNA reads TGTGCCAGCACCCCGGGACAGGGGGCGTCCTACAATGAGCAGTTCTTC.

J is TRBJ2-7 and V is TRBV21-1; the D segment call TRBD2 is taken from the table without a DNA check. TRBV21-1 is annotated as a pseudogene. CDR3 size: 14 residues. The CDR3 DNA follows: TGTGCCAGCATTCCGGGACTAGCGGCCTACGAGCAGTACTTC. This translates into CASIPGLAAYEQYF.

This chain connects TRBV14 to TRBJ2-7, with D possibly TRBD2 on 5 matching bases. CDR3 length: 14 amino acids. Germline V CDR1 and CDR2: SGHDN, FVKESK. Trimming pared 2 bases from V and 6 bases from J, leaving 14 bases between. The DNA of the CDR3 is TGTGCCAGCAGCCAATCGGGGTGGGTTGGCGAGCAGTACTTC. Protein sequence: CASSQSGWVGEQYF.

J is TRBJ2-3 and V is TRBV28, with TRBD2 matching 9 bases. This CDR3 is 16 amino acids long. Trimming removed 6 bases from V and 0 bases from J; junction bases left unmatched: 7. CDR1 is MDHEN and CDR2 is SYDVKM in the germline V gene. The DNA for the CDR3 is TGTGCCAGCAGGCCCAGACTAGCGGCCAGCACAGATACGCAGTATTTT. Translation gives CASRPRLAASTDTQYF. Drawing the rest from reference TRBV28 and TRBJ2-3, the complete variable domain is DVKVTQSSRYLVKRTGEKVFLECVQDMDHENMFWYRQDPGLGLRLIYFSYDVKMKEKGDIPEGYSVSREKKERFSLILESASTNQTSMYLCASRPRLAASTDTQYFGPGTRLTVL.

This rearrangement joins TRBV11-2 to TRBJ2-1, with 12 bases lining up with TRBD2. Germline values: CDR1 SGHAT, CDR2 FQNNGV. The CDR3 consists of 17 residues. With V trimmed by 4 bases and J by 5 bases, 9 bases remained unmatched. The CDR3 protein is CASSSQSPSGRDNEQFF. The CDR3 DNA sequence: TGTGCCAGCAGCTCCCAAAGCCCTAGCGGGAGGGACAATGAGCAGTTCTTC.

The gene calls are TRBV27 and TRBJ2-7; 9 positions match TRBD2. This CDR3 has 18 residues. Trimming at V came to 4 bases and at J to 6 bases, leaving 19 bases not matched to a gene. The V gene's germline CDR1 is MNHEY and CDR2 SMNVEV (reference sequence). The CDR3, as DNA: TGTGCCAGCAGTTCCCTACCAGAGCGGGAGGTCCGCCGGGGCGAGCAGTACTTC. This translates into CASSSLPEREVRRGEQYF.

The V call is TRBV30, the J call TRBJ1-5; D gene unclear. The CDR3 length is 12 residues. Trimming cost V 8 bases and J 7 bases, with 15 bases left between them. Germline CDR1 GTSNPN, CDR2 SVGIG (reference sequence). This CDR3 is CASGRFGQPQHF. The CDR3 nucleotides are TGTGCCAGCGGCAGGTTTGGGCAGCCCCAGCATTTT. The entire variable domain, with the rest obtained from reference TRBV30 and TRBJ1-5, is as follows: SQTIHQWPATLVQPVGSPLSLECTVEGTSNPNLYWYRQAAGRGLQLLFYSVGIGQISSEVPQNLSASRPQDRQFILSSKKLLLSDSGFYLCASGRFGQPQHFGDGTRLSIL.

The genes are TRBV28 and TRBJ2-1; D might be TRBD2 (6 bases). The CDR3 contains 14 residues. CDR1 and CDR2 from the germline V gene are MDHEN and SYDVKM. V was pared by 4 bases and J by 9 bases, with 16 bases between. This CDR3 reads CASSSPGLAGEQFF. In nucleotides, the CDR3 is TGTGCCAGCAGTTCTCCGGGACTGGCGGGTGAGCAGTTCTTC.

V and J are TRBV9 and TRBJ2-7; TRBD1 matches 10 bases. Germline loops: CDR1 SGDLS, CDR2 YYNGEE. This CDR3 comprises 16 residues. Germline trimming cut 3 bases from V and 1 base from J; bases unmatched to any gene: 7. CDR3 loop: CASSDNRDRGSYEQYF. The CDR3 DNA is TGTGCCAGCAGCGACAACCGGGACAGGGGTTCCTACGAGCAGTACTTC.

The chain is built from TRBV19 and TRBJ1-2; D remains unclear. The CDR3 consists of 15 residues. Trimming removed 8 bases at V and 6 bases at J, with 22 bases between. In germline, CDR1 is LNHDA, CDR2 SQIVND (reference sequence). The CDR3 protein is CASSEGRAIRHGYTF. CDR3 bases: TGTGCCAGTTCGGAGGGTAGGGCAATTCGGCATGGCTACACCTTC.

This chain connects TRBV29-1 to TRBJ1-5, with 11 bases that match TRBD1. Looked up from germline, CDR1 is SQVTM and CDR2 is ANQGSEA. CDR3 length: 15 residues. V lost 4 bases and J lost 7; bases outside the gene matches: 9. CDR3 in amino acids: CSVALTGQGAQPQHF. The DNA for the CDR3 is TGCAGCGTTGCCCTCACTGGACAGGGGGCCCAGCCCCAGCATTTT.

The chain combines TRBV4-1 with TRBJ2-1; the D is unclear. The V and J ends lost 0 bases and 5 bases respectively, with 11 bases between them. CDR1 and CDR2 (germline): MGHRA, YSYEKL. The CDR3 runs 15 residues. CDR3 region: CASSQDTVINNEQFF. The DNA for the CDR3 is TGCGCCAGCAGCCAAGATACTGTGATTAACAATGAGCAGTTCTTC.

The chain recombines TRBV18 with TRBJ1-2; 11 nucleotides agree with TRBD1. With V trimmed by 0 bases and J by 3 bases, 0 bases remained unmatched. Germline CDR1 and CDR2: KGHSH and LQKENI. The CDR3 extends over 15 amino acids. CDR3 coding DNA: TGTGCCAGCTCACCACCGGGACAGGGGGACTATGGCTACACCTTC. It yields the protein CASSPPGQGDYGYTF.

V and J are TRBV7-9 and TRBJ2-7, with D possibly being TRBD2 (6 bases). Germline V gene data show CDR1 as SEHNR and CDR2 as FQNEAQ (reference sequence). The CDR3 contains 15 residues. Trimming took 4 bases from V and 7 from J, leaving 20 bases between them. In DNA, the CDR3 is TGTGCCAGCAGCTCCGGGACTCCTCTGACGGGTGAGCAGTACTTC. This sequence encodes CASSSGTPLTGEQYF.

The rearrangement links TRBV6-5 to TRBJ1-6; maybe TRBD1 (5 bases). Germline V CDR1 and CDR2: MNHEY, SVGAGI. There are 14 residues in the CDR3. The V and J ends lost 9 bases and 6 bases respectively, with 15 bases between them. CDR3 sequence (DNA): TGTGCCAGTGCCAGGGTTGGGGTTAATTCACCCCTCCACTTT. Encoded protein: CASARVGVNSPLHF.

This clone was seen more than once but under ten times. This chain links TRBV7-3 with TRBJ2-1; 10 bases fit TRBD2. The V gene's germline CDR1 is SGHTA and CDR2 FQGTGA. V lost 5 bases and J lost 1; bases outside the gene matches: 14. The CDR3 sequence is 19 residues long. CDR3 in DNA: TGTGCCAGCAGCCCCCGGGGGACTAGCGATGGGGGGTCCTACAATGAGCAGTTCTTC. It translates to CASSPRGTSDGGSYNEQFF. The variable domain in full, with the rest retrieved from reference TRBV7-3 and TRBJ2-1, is GAGVSQTPSNKVTEKGKYVELRCDPISGHTALYWYRQSLGQGPEFLIYFQGTGAADDSGLPNDRFFAVRPEGSVSTLKIQRTERGDSAVYLCASSPRGTSDGGSYNEQFFGPGTRLTVL.

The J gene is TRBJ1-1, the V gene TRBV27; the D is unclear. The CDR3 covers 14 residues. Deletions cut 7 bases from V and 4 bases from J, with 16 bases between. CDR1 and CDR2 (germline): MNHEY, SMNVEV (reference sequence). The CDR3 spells CASTPTITGTEAFF. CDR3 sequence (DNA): TGTGCCAGCACGCCCACAATCACGGGCACTGAAGCTTTCTTT.

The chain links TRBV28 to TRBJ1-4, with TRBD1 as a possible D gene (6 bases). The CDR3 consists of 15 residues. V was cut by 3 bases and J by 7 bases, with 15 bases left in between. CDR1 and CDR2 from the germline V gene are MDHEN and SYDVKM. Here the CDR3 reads CASSLGGSGGEKLFF. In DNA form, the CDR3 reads TGTGCCAGCAGTTTGGGGGGCTCGGGAGGTGAAAAACTGTTTTTT.

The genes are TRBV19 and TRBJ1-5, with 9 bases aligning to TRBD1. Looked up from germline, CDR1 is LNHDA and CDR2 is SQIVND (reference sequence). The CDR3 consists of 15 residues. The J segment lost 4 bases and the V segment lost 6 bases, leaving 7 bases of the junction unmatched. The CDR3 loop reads CASSGQGWRNQPQHF. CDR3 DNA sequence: TGTGCCAGTAGCGGACAGGGGTGGCGGAATCAGCCCCAGCATTTT.

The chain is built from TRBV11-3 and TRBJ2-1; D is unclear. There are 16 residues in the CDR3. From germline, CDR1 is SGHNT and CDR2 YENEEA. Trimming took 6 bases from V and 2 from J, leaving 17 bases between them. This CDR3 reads CASSQSWRSPYNEQFF. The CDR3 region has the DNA TGTGCCAGCAGTCAATCATGGCGGTCTCCCTACAATGAGCAGTTCTTC.

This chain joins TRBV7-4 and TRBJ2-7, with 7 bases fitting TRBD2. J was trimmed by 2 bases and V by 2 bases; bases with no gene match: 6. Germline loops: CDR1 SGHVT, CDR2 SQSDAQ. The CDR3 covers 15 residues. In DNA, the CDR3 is TGTGCCAGCAGCTTACCAGCGGGAATTCCCTACGAGCAGTACTTC. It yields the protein CASSLPAGIPYEQYF.

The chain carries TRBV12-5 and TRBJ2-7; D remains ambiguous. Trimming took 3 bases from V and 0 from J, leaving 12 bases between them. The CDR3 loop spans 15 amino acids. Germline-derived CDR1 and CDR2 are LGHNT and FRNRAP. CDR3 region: CASGLPHASSYEQYF. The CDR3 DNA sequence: TGTGCTAGTGGTTTACCCCACGCCAGCTCCTACGAGCAGTACTTC. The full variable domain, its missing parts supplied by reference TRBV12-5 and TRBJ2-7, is DARVTQTPRHKVTEMGQEVTMRCQPILGHNTVFWYRQTMMQGLELLAYFRNRAPLDDSGMPKDRFSAEMPDATLATLKIQPSEPRDSAVYFCASGLPHASSYEQYFGPGTRLTVT.

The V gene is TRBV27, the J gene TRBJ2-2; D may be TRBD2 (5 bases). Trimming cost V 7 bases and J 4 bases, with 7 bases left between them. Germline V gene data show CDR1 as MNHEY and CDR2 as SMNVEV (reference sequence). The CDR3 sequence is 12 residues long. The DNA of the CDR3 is TGTGCCAGCAACGGGATCACCGGGGAGCTGTTTTTT. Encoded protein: CASNGITGELFF.

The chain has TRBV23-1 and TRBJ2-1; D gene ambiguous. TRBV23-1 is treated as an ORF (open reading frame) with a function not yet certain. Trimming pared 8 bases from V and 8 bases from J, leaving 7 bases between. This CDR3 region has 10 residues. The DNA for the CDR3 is TGCGCCAGCCCCGAGGATGAGCAGTTCTTC. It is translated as CASPEDEQFF.

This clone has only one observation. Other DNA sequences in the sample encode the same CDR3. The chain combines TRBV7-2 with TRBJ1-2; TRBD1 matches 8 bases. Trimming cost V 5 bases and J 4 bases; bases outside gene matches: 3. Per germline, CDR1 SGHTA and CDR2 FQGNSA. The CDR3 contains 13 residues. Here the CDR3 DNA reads TGTGCCAGCAGCCCAGGACAGGGCTATGGCTACACCTTC. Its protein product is CASSPGQGYGYTF.

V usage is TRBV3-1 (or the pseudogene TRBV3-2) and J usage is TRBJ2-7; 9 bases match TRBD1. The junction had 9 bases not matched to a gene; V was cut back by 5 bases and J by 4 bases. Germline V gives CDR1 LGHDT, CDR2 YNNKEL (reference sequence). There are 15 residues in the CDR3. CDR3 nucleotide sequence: TGTGCCAGCAGCTTCCCGGGACAGGGACGTTACGAGCAGTACTTC. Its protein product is CASSFPGQGRYEQYF.